The T cell receptor (beta chain) described here comes from a study of blood T cell repertoires in COVID-19. Across the whole study: The samples span acute and convalescent COVID-19 from the United States, Italy and Spain. PBMCs, B-cell-depleted T cells, or T cells were the source of the cDNA or gDNA that made up the material.

V was pared by 3 bases and J by 0 bases, with 18 bases between. Germline V CDR1 and CDR2: SGHTA, FQGNSA. The CDR3 totals 17 residues. Authors' analysis steps: Amplification with reference gene primers provided the estimates of nucleated cell counts. TCRdb's table, derived via immunoSEQ multiplex PCR, lists solely in-frame clones and lacks some. The D gene and trimming were derived from the DNA, and the V and J assignments and clone size from that table. The sample holds 100,000 to 150,000 clones; 85% are singletons and the top ten take 5% to 8%. This receptor was obtained from a man older than 75 with active or convalescent COVID-19. The genes are TRBV7-2 and TRBJ2-7; D gene uncertain. Sequenced input: peripheral blood. CDR3 in DNA: TGTGCCAGCAGCTTGTTACCTGGTCCGGTGAGCTCCTACGAGCAGTACTTC. It specifies CASSLLPGPVSSYEQYF.